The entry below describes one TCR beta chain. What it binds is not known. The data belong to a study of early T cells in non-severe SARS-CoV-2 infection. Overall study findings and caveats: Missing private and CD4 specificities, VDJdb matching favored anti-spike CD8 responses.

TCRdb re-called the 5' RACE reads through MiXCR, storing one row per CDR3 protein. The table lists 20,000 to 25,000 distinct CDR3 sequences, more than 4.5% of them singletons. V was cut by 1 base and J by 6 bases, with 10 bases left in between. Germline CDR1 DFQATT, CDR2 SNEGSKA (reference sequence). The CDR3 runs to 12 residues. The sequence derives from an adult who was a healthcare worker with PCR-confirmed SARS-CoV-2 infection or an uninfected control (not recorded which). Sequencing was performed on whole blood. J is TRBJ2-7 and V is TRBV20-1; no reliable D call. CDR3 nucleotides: TGCAGTGCTAGAGTTCCTTGGGGCGAGCAGTACTTC. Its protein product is CSARVPWGEQYF.